This T cell receptor (beta chain) originates from a study of cytomegalovirus exposure and HLA in healthy donors. Amplification used 60 Vbeta primers and 13 Jbeta primers. Clones were read by immunoSEQ multiplex PCR, and TCRdb kept only the in-frame ones, dropping some. Of 150,000 to 200,000 clones in the sample, more than 75% were seen once. Notes on this clone: What it binds is unknown.

Notes on the study in general: When analyzed later, the rates of TCR association showed variation by HLA locus, with DRB1 the most and HLA-C the fewest. As was reported, the HLA-A and HLA-B alleles of most subjects were accurately predicted from TCR beta sequences.

Germline loops: CDR1 LGHNA, CDR2 YNFKEQ. The length of the CDR3 is 16 residues. V lost 0 bases to trimming and J lost 0 bases, with 9 bases between them. Sequencing was carried out using PBMCs. This TCR came from a girl under 18 in good health and CMV-seropositive. The chain is built from TRBV4-2 and TRBJ2-1; unclear D gene. Here the CDR3 DNA reads TGTGCCAGCAGCCAAGATTCTAGACGCTCCTACAATGAGCAGTTCTTC. Amino acid sequence: CASSQDSRRSYNEQFF.